Described below is a single T cell receptor (beta chain) sequence and its context. Its matching antigen is unknown. Researchers attached unique molecular identifiers to individual cDNA molecules. One entry per CDR3 protein results from TCRdb running MiXCR on the 5' RACE reads. The top ten hold about a fifth of the sample, which has 30,000 to 40,000 distinct CDR3 sequences, roughly 5.7% seen once. This sample is drawn from a study of early T cells in non-severe SARS-CoV-2 infection. Study-wide results and limits: Comparison of clonotypes with VDJdb favored anti-spike CD8 responses while missing private and CD4 specificities.

There are 14 residues in the CDR3. Germline assignment: CDR1 SGHTA and CDR2 FQGNSA. J gave up 7 bases and V 5 bases, and 5 bases lay outside the gene matches. Specimen: whole blood. The rearrangement uses TRBV7-2 and TRBJ1-2; 12 bases are a match to TRBD1. This sequence was found in an adult who was a healthcare worker with PCR-confirmed SARS-CoV-2 infection or an uninfected control (not recorded which). The chain's CDR3 is CASSAGQGAVGYTF. CDR3 bases: TGTGCCAGCAGCGCGGGACAGGGGGCGGTTGGCTACACCTTC.